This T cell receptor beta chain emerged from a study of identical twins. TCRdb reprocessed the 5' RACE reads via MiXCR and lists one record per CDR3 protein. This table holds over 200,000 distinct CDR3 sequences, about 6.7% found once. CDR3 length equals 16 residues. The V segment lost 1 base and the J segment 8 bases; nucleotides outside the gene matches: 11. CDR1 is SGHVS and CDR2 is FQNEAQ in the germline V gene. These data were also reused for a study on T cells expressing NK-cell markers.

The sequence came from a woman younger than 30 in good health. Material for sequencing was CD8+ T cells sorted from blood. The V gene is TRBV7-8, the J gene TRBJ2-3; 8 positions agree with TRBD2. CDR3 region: CASSLEARTSRGTQYF. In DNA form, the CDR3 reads TGTGCCAGCAGCTTAGAGGCCCGGACTAGCAGGGGTACGCAGTATTTT.